Following are 17 T cell receptor beta chains from one sample sequenced in a study of T cell changes during pregnancy in multiple sclerosis. TCRdb's copy holds only in-frame clones and misses some; the assay was immunoSEQ multiplex PCR. The top ten hold around 0.45% of the sample, which has around 35,000 clones, 80% to 95% seen once. Sequencing was performed on CD4+ T cells from peripheral blood mononuclear cells, taken in the third trimester of pregnancy. These receptors all stem from a female donor in good health, enrolled as a control in a pregnancy study.

V gene TRBV4-2 combines with J gene TRBJ1-5; TRBD1 is a possible D gene (6 bases). Germline V lookup: CDR1 LGHNA, CDR2 YNFKEQ. The CDR3 is 15 amino acids. The V end lost 2 bases, the J end lost 4 bases, and 12 bases lay between the germline ends. In DNA, the CDR3 is TGTGCCAGCAGCCAACCGACAGGCTTGAATCAGCCCCAGCATTTT. This codes for CASSQPTGLNQPQHF.

The chain joins TRBV28 to TRBJ2-1; 12 nucleotides agree with TRBD2. The J segment lost 5 bases and the V segment lost 5 bases, leaving 7 bases of the junction unmatched. Germline V gene sequence: CDR1 MDHEN, CDR2 SYDVKM. The CDR3 is 16 residues long. DNA of the CDR3: TGTGCCAGCAGTCGTCCCGGGACTAGCGGGCACAATGAGCAGTTCTTC. Amino acids: CASSRPGTSGHNEQFF.

The chain recombines TRBV6-5 with TRBJ2-2; 8 nucleotides line up with TRBD2. The CDR3 has 16 residues. CDR1 MNHEY and CDR2 SVGAGI come from the germline V gene. V was clipped by 2 bases and J by 3 bases; unmatched bases: 5. CDR3 amino acids: CASSYRGGFDTGELFF. DNA for the CDR3: TGTGCCAGCAGTTACCGCGGGGGGTTTGACACCGGGGAGCTGTTTTTT.

This chain links TRBV11-2 with TRBJ1-4, with 9 bases aligning to TRBD1. The CDR3 has 15 amino acids. Germline CDR1 reads SGHAT; CDR2 reads FQNNGV. V was clipped by 1 base and J by 8 bases; unmatched bases: 5. This chain's CDR3 is CASSLGGQGREKLFF. The CDR3 nucleotides read TGTGCCAGCAGCTTAGGGGGACAGGGACGGGAAAAACTGTTTTTT.

The chain recombines TRBV4-3 with TRBJ2-7, with a possible D match to TRBD2 (6 bases). The germline CDR1 and CDR2 sequences are LGHNA and YSLEER. The CDR3 totals 14 residues. Trimming pared 4 bases from V and 2 bases from J, leaving 12 bases between. This CDR3 is CASSRSGTPYEQYF. The CDR3, as DNA: TGCGCCAGCAGCCGGTCGGGGACTCCCTACGAGCAGTACTTC.

This sequence joins TRBV6-5 and TRBJ1-6, with D perhaps TRBD1 (6 bases). Trimming took 6 bases from V and 8 from J, leaving 11 bases between them. Looked up from germline, CDR1 is MNHEY and CDR2 is SVGAGI. This CDR3 spans 13 amino acids. As DNA, the CDR3 is TGTGCCAGCAGCCGTAGACAGGATTCACCCCTCCACTTT. As protein: CASSRRQDSPLHF.

The chain recombines TRBV19 with TRBJ1-1; TRBD1 matches at 9 bases. Germline V gene lookup returns CDR1 LNHDA and CDR2 SQIVND (reference sequence). The length of the CDR3 is 16 residues. Unmatched junction bases numbered 6, after V lost 4 bases and J lost 0 bases. DNA of the CDR3: TGTGCCAGTAGTAGCGGGACAGGGAGGATGAACACTGAAGCTTTCTTT. Its translation: CASSSGTGRMNTEAFF.

The chain combines TRBV2 with TRBJ1-3; weak D call: TRBD1 (5 bases). There are 14 residues in the CDR3. The germline V and J ends were trimmed by 7 bases and 4 bases, with 14 bases remaining between them. The V gene's germline CDR1 is SNHLY and CDR2 FYNNEI. The CDR3 loop is CASTGGRVGNTIYF. The CDR3 nucleotides read TGTGCCAGCACCGGCGGCAGGGTCGGAAACACCATATATTTT.

The chain joins TRBV10-3 to TRBJ2-3; a weak D match, TRBD2 (6 bases). The germline V gene encodes CDR1 ENHRY and CDR2 SYGVKD. V was pared by 2 bases and J by 0 bases, with 9 bases between. The CDR3 sequence is 15 residues long. The CDR3 is CAISEGGVSTDTQYF. The CDR3 DNA is TGTGCCATCAGTGAGGGAGGGGTGAGCACAGATACGCAGTATTTT.

The V and J genes are TRBV7-9 and TRBJ2-2; 9 bases match TRBD1. CDR3 size: 15 residues. Trimming took 5 bases from V and 6 from J; bases not matched to a gene: 7. CDR1 is SEHNR, CDR2 FQNEAQ, per germline (reference sequence). The CDR3 is CASSPGTGFAGELFF. CDR3 nucleotides: TGTGCCAGCAGCCCCGGGACAGGGTTTGCCGGGGAGCTGTTTTTT.

This rearrangement joins TRBV19 to TRBJ2-3; 8 bases match TRBD1. V trimming: 6 bases; J trimming: 0 bases; junction bases outside the gene matches: 8. The germline V gene has CDR1 LNHDA and CDR2 SQIVND (reference sequence). The CDR3 has 16 residues. CDR3: CASRDRDKSSTDTQYF. CDR3 bases: TGTGCCAGTAGGGACAGGGACAAGTCTAGCACAGATACGCAGTATTTT.

The chain carries TRBV30 and TRBJ2-2; TRBD1 agrees at 7 bases. Per the germline V gene, CDR1 is GTSNPN and CDR2 is SVGIG (reference sequence). After removal of 5 bases from V and 4 bases from J, the junction contained 4 bases not matched to a gene. The CDR3 spans 13 residues. The CDR3 is CAWSGGSTGELFF. CDR3 sequence (DNA): TGTGCCTGGTCAGGGGGAAGCACCGGGGAGCTGTTTTTT.

V usage is TRBV2 and J usage is TRBJ1-1, with 9 positions matching TRBD1. V dropped 7 bases and J dropped 6; count of bases not matched to a gene: 6. CDR3 size: 13 residues. Looked up from germline, CDR1 is SNHLY and CDR2 is FYNNEI. Here the CDR3 reads CASKYRGLAEAFF. In DNA, the CDR3 is TGTGCCAGCAAATACAGGGGGCTAGCTGAAGCTTTCTTT.

This clone was counted between two and nine times. The chain carries TRBV27 and TRBJ2-5, with TRBD1 identical over 11 bases. J lost 5 bases, V lost 6 bases, and 20 bases had no gene match. The CDR3 covers 19 residues. Germline V gene data show CDR1 as MNHEY and CDR2 as SMNVEV (reference sequence). The CDR3 region has the DNA TGTGCCAGCAGGCGACGAACCGGGACAGGGGGAAGTGTGGGGGAGACCCAGTACTTC. It codes for CASRRRTGTGGSVGETQYF.

This chain uses TRBV5-1 with TRBJ2-6, with TRBD1 matching over 7 bases. V dropped 2 bases and J dropped 6; count of bases not matched to a gene: 8. The CDR3 is made up of 16 amino acids. The V gene's germline CDR1 is SGHRS and CDR2 YFSETQ. The CDR3 nucleotides read TGCGCCAGCAGCTTCAGCACAGGGGTGGAGGCCAACGTCCTGACTTTC. It yields the protein CASSFSTGVEANVLTF.

This clone appeared once. V gene TRBV5-4 combines with J gene TRBJ1-3; the match to TRBD1 covers 7 bases. Trimming took 0 bases from V and 6 from J; bases not matched to a gene: 15. The CDR3 has 18 amino acids. Per germline, CDR1 SGHNT and CDR2 YYREEE (reference sequence). CDR3 in amino acids: CASSLGGGGAFGANTIYF. CDR3 nucleotide sequence: TGTGCCAGCAGCTTGGGAGGGGGCGGCGCGTTTGGAGCAAACACCATATATTTT.

The chain is built from TRBV18 and TRBJ2-4, with no clear D. V lost 3 bases and J lost 0, with 6 bases in between. Germline-derived CDR1 and CDR2 are KGHSH and LQKENI. The length of the CDR3 is 14 residues. The CDR3: CASSPQLAKNIQYF. The DNA for the CDR3 is TGTGCCAGCTCACCCCAGTTAGCCAAAAACATTCAGTACTTC.